This T cell receptor (beta chain) originates from a study of T cell responses to AZD1222 COVID-19 vaccine. Study context: Second-dose recipients at about 4 or about 12 weeks were treated as one pooled group.

The CDR3 spans 11 residues. Germline CDR1 SNHLY, CDR2 FYNNEI. The V end lost 7 bases, the J end lost 6 bases, and 9 bases lay between the germline ends. Comment on this clone: Its antigen is still unknown.

Study-level results: Clonal diversity was possibly underestimated, and the donors were mostly white British, with more females. The study sampled repertoires only after the peak T cell response. Close to half of all spike-specific TCRs reportedly target regions of the variants that are unmutated.

Produced via immunoSEQ multiplex PCR; TCRdb's table is partial and in-frame only. The table records 150,000 or so clones, roughly 92% of them present only once. The material was peripheral blood, obtained on day 0 of AZD1222 vaccination. V gene TRBV2 combines with J gene TRBJ1-1; perhaps TRBD1 as D (5 bases). The receptor's source is an adult in good health. The CDR3, as DNA: TGTGCCAGCAAGAGGGACGCTGAAGCTTTCTTT. Translating it yields CASKRDAEAFF.